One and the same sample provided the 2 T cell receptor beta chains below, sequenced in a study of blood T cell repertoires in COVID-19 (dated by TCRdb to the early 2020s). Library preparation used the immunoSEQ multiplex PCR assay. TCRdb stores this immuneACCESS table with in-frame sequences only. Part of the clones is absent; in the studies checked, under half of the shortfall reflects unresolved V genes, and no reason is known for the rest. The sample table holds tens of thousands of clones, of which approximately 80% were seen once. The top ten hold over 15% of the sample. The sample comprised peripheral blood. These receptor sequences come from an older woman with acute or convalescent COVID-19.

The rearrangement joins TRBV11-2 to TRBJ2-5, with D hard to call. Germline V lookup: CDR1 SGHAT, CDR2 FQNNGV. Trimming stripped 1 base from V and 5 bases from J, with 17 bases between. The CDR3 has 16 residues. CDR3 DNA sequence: TGTGCCAGCAGCTTAGGTACGGCAGGTTCTCACGAGACCCAGTACTTC. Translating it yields CASSLGTAGSHETQYF.

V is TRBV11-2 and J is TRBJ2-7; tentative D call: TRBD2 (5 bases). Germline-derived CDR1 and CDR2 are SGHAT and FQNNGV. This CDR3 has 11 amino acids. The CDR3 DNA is TGTGCCAGCAGCTTAGGGAGGACCGTGGTTGTC. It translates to CASSLGRTVVV.